This T cell receptor beta chain is from a study of blood T cells in healthy people across ages. General study results and limits: A conclusive naive versus antigen-experienced comparison was prevented by the unsorted PBMCs.

Using a J-beta primer mix together with a sample-barcoded 5' primer, a second PCR was run for roughly 7 to 12 cycles. Template switching added a 12-random-nucleotide identifier to every cDNA molecule. From the 5' RACE reads, TCRdb called clonotypes with MiXCR, one entry per CDR3 protein. The sample has 550,000 to 650,000 distinct CDR3 sequences, less than 35% seen once. This clonotype was recorded a few times. Its antigen is as yet unknown. Per the germline V gene, CDR1 is MNHNS and CDR2 is SASEGT. CDR3 length: 14 amino acids. Deletions cut 7 bases from V and 8 bases from J, with 20 bases between. Specimen: blood. The source of this sequence is a woman older than 75 in good health. The chain has TRBV6-1 and TRBJ1-2; tentative D call: TRBD1 (5 bases). CDR3 region: CASIFLQAPGGYTF. CDR3 nucleotides: TGTGCCAGCATTTTCCTACAGGCGCCCGGCGGCTACACCTTC.